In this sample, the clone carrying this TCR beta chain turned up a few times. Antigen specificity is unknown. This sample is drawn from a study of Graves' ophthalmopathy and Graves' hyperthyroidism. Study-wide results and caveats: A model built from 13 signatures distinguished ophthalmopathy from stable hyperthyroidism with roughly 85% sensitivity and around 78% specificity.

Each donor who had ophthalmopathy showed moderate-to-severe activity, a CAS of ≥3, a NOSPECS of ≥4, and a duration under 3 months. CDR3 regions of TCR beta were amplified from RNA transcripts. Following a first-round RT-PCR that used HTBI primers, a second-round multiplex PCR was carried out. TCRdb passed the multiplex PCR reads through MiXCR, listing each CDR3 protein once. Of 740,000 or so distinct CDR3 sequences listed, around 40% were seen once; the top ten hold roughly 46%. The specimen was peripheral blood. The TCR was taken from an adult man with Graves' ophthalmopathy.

Here the CDR3 reads CASSVEGTGKNSPLHF. The CDR3 nucleotides read TGTGCCAGCAGCGTAGAGGGGACAGGAAAAAATTCACCCCTCCACTTT. V usage is TRBV9 and J usage is TRBJ1-6, with 8 bases aligning to TRBD1. The V and J ends lost 0 bases and 7 bases, in that order; junction bases with no gene match: 6. Germline lookup yields CDR1 SGDLS and CDR2 YYNGEE. CDR3 length equals 16 residues.